This T cell receptor beta chain stems from a study of blood T cell repertoires in COVID-19 (dated by TCRdb to 2018 to 2020). Study-wide context: Collaborator samples came from the United States, Italy and Spain and covered acute and convalescent phases of COVID-19. The repertoires were released in a freely available public database intended as a resource for research on the immune response to SARS-CoV-2. The samples were drawn from two sources: the first 160 participants of the ongoing ImmuneRACE study, and some 1,300 subjects contributed by 6 global collaborators. The dataset comprised deeply sampled blood TCRbeta repertoires from subjects exposed to, actively infected with, or recovered from COVID-19. Sample metadata almost always included a de-identified subject ID, COVID-19 status, age in years and sex. Where HLA class I and class II types were available, the types were taken from metadata supplied by the sample provider, not from assay-based typing. The prospective study material was composed of cDNA or gDNA derived from T cells, B-cell-depleted T cells, or PBMCs. Paper-wide results and their limitations: How much clinical and demographic metadata was included differed by source and by participant, and the metadata was provided uncurated.

TCRbeta CDR3 regions were amplified from genomic DNA by means of the immunoSEQ Assay, a bias-controlled multiplex PCR. As for the authors' bioinformatics: The number of nucleated cells in each sample was estimated from the amplification of reference gene primers within the assay. To quantify the absolute abundance of each unique TCRbeta CDR3 rearrangement, sequence reads were collapsed and filtered. For each sample, productive Simpson clonality was calculated by taking the square root of Simpson's diversity index across productive rearrangements. TCRdb limited this immuneACCESS table to in-frame rearrangements with V and J called. A share of clones is missing; checked studies link under half to unresolved V genes, and the rest is unexplained. V and J calls plus clone size are reproduced from that table; the DNA served to infer D and trimming. In all, the sample holds about 150,000 clones, and around 85% of those were seen once. The ten top clones hold about 5% of the sample.

With regard to this clone: Its antigen target is currently unknown. Its ends do not fully match the called genes, so a read error is possible.

Whole blood was collected in K2EDTA tubes by collaborating institutions according to the institutions' own protocols. Collaborator samples were shipped for TCRbeta analysis as frozen whole blood, isolated PBMCs, or DNA extracted from either sample type. This clonotype originated in a human donor in a cohort sampled during active COVID-19. Sample: peripheral blood.

The DNA reads as follows: TGTGCCAGCAGACCGAATAAAAACAGGTTTCCCCTAGGCGGGGGGTTC. It codes for CASRPNKNRFPLGGGF. The receptor chain draws on TRBV27 and TRBJ2-7; 8 bases in the junction line up with TRBD2. The CDR3 has 16 amino acids, counting the end cysteine and phenylalanine. The only DNA kept is the CDR3, 48 bases in frame from the first base. Via the germline V gene (reference sequence), CDR1 is MNHEY and CDR2 SMNVEV.